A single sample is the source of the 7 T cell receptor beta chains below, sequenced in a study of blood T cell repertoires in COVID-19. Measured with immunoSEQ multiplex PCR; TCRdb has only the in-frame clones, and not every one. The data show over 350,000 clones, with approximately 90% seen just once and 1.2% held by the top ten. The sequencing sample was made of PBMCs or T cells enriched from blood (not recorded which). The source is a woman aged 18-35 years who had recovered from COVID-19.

The CDR3, as DNA: TGTGCCAGCAGCGCACCTGCGGACGGGGATACCGGGGAGCTGTTTTTT. Protein product: CASSAPADGDTGELFF. The chain links TRBV7-6 to TRBJ2-2; D is perhaps TRBD2 (5 bases). CDR1 and CDR2 from the germline V gene are SGHVS and FNYEAQ. The CDR3 length is 16 residues. The V gene lost 5 bases and the J gene lost 5 bases, with 18 bases spanning the gap. Full variable domain (missing parts from reference TRBV7-6 and TRBJ2-2): GAGVSQSPRYKVTKRGQDVALRCDPISGHVSLYWYRQALGQGPEFLTYFNYEAQQDKSGLPNDRFSAERPEGSISTLTIQRTEQRDSAMYRCASSAPADGDTGELFFGEGSRLTVL.

CDR3 nucleotides: TGTGCCAGTAGAACTCAGGGTTCCACTGAAGCTTTCTTT. It yields the protein CASRTQGSTEAFF. The gene calls are TRBV19 and TRBJ1-1, with D tentatively TRBD1 (5 bases). CDR1 is LNHDA and CDR2 is SQIVND in the germline V gene (reference sequence). V shed 6 bases and J shed 4 bases, with 12 bases lying between them. The CDR3 covers 13 residues.

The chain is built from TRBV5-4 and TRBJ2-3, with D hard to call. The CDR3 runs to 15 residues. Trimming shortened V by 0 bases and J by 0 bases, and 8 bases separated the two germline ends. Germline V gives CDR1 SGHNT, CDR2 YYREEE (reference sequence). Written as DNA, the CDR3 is TGTGCCAGCAGCTTGGACGGTACTAGCACAGATACGCAGTATTTT. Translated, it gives CASSLDGTSTDTQYF.

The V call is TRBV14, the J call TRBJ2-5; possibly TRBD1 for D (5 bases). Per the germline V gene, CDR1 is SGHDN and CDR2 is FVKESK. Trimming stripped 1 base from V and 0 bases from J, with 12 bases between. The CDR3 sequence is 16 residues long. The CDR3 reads CASSQALSGYQETQYF. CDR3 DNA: TGTGCCAGCAGCCAAGCTCTCTCAGGGTACCAAGAGACCCAGTACTTC. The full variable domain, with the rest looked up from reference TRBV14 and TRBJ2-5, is EAGVTQFPSHSVIEKGQTVTLRCDPISGHDNLYWYRRVMGKEIKFLLHFVKESKQDESGMPNNRFLAERTGGTYSTLKVQPAELEDSGVYFCASSQALSGYQETQYFGPGTRLLVL.

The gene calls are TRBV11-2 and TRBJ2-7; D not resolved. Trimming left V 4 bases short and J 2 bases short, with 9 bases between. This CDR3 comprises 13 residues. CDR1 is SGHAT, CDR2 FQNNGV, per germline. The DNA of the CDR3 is TGTGCCAGCAGCTCGACAAGAACCTACGAGCAGTACTTC. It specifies CASSSTRTYEQYF.

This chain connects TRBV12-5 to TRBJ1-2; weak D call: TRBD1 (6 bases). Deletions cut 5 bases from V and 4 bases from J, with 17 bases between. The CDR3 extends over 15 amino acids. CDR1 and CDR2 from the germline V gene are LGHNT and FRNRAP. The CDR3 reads CASGTPRGLAYGYTF. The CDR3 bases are TGTGCTAGTGGTACCCCCAGGGGCCTTGCCTATGGCTACACCTTC.

CDR3 residues: CASSPLWVRKTEAFF. CDR3 DNA: TGTGCCAGCAGCCCCCTGTGGGTCAGGAAAACTGAAGCTTTCTTT. The chain couples TRBV6-5 to TRBJ1-1, with D unclear. Trimming took off 6 bases at V and 5 bases at J, with 19 bases between the two ends. Germline CDR1 MNHEY, CDR2 SVGAGI. The CDR3 totals 15 residues.